A single T cell receptor beta chain is shown here with its context. Antigen specificity is unknown. This entry is derived from a study of cytomegalovirus exposure and HLA in healthy donors. Overall study results and limits: A subsequent analysis found that TCR clusters from the first cohort also tended to co-occur in the 90 to 150 validation repertoires, with under 95% of cluster scores above 0. The study recorded 164 TCR beta chains that were cytomegalovirus-associated.

While the first cohort had 600 to 800 subjects, the donors belonged to the separate validation cohort of over a hundred subjects. J was trimmed by 1 base and V by 0 bases; bases with no gene match: 8. The length of the CDR3 is 18 residues. Germline V gives CDR1 SGHRS, CDR2 YFSETQ. Assay used: immunoSEQ multiplex PCR; TCRdb lists only in-frame clones, some missing. Altogether about 400,000 clones are present, about nine tenths being singletons, with the ten largest covering roughly 0.8%. This TCR came from a woman aged 18-29 years in good health and CMV-seronegative. This chain joins TRBV5-1 and TRBJ2-1; TRBD2 matches at 9 bases. Sequences were obtained from PBMCs. The CDR3 loop is CASSLAVSGSRSYNEQFF. The CDR3 DNA follows: TGCGCCAGCAGCTTGGCCGTTAGCGGGAGCCGTTCCTACAATGAGCAGTTCTTC.